The T cell receptor (beta chain) described here comes from a study of naive and memory T cell subsets. Amplification of ligated cDNA took four PCR rounds with SP2 and nested alpha and beta constant primers. Each CDR3 protein is one row after TCRdb ran MiXCR on the 5' RACE reads. The sample lists some 60,000 distinct CDR3 sequences, around 8% occurring once. A UMI-containing oligonucleotide was joined by 3' ligation to the TCR cDNA template. The CDR3 covers 14 residues. CDR1 is SGHTA, CDR2 FQGNSA, per germline. V lost 3 bases and J 0 bases, leaving 7 bases between the germline ends. There are many counts of this clonotype.

The source of this sequence is a female donor in good health. The chain is built from TRBV7-2 and TRBJ2-3; the D gene is possibly TRBD2 (6 bases). The CDR3 protein is CASSFSGSTDTQYF. The DNA for the CDR3 is TGTGCCAGCAGCTTTAGCGGAAGCACAGATACGCAGTATTTT.